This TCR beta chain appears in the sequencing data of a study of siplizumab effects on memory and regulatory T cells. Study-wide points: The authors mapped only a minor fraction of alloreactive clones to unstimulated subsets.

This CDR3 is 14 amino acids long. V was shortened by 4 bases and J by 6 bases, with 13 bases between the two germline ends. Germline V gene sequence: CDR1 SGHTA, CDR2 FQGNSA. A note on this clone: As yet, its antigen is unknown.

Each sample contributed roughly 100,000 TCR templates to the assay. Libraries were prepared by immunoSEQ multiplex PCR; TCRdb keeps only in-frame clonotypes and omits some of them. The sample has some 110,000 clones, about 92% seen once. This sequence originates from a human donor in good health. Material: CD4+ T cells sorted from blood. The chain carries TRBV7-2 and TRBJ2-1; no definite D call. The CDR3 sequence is CASSSPSLSNEQFF. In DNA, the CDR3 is TGTGCCAGCAGCTCCCCCTCCCTGTCCAATGAGCAGTTCTTC.